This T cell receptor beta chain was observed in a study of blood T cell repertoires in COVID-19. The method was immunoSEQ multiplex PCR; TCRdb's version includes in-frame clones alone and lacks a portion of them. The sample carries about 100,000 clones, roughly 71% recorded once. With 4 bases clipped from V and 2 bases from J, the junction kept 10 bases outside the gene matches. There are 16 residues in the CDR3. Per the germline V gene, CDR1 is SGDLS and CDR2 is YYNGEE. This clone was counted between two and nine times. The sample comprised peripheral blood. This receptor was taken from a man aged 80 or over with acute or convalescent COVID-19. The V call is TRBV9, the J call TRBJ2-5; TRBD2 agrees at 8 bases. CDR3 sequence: CASSLRGTGGQETQYF. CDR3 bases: TGTGCCAGCAGCCTCCGGGGAACGGGAGGGCAAGAGACCCAGTACTTC.